These 23 T cell receptor beta chains originate from one sample sequenced in a study of T cell responses to AZD1222 COVID-19 vaccine. Using immunoSEQ multiplex PCR, the repertoire was profiled, and TCRdb retains in-frame clones only, with some absent. The sample includes 150,000 to 200,000 clones, 85% to 95% seen only once; the top ten take about 10%. The specimen comprised peripheral blood, sampled on day 0 of AZD1222 vaccination. These receptors were taken from an adult in good health.

CDR3 loop: CASSPLAVYGYTF. Written as DNA, the CDR3 is TGTGCCAGCTCACCCTTGGCAGTCTATGGCTACACCTTC. V is TRBV18 and J is TRBJ1-2, with D unresolved. The CDR3 is 13 residues long. Germline lookup yields CDR1 KGHSH and CDR2 LQKENI. Trimming stripped 3 bases from V and 4 bases from J, with 9 bases between.

The chain has TRBV27 and TRBJ2-1; 9 nucleotides align to TRBD1. The CDR3 loop spans 16 amino acids. Germline assignment: CDR1 MNHEY and CDR2 SMNVEV (reference sequence). With V trimmed by 7 bases and J by 2 bases, 9 bases remained unmatched. As DNA, the CDR3 is TGTGCCAGCAAAACCCCGGGACAGGGTCCCTACAATGAGCAGTTCTTC. Protein: CASKTPGQGPYNEQFF.

The genes are TRBV13 and TRBJ1-3; TRBD1 is a possible D gene (5 bases). Per germline, CDR1 PRHDT and CDR2 FYEKMQ (reference sequence). V was cut by 2 bases and J by 7 bases, with 15 bases left in between. The CDR3 length is 15 residues. The CDR3 region is CASSLRGALGNTIYF. In DNA, the CDR3 is TGTGCCAGCAGCTTAAGAGGGGCCCTGGGGAACACCATATATTTT.

The chain joins TRBV7-2 to TRBJ2-1; D ambiguous. Looked up from germline, CDR1 is SGHTA and CDR2 is FQGNSA. The V and J ends lost 6 bases and 2 bases respectively, with 20 bases between them. The CDR3 totals 17 residues. The CDR3 DNA reads as TGTGCCAGCAGTTTTCCCCCGCGGAGAAGGGCCTACAATGAGCAGTTCTTC. It specifies CASSFPPRRRAYNEQFF.

The rearrangement joins TRBV28 to TRBJ2-5; D unclear. Germline V gene sequence: CDR1 MDHEN, CDR2 SYDVKM. The CDR3 contains 12 residues. Trimming shortened V by 2 bases and J by 3 bases, and 4 bases separated the two germline ends. CDR3 sequence (DNA): TGTGCCAGCAGTTTAGATAAAGAGACCCAGTACTTC. This encodes CASSLDKETQYF.

This clone was recorded only once. The chain links TRBV7-8 to TRBJ2-1; no firm D call. The CDR3 spans 11 residues. CDR1 SGHVS and CDR2 FQNEAQ come from the germline V gene. Trimming cost V 5 bases and J 9 bases, with 8 bases left between them. CDR3 loop: CASSRVVEQFF. The CDR3 DNA reads TGTGCCAGCAGCCGGGTTGTTGAGCAGTTCTTC. The full variable domain, in which reference TRBV7-8 and TRBJ2-1 provide the parts outside the CDR3, is GAGVSQSPRYKVAKRGQDVALRCDPISGHVSLFWYQQALGQGPEFLTYFQNEAQLDKSGLPSDRFFAERPEGSVSTLKIQRTQQEDSAVYLCASSRVVEQFFGPGTRLTVL.

This clone was recorded a few times. The chain joins TRBV11-3 to TRBJ2-1, with D tentatively TRBD2 (5 bases). CDR3 length: 16 amino acids. The V gene's germline CDR1 is SGHNT and CDR2 YENEEA. The V and J ends lost 4 bases and 7 bases respectively, with 20 bases between them. DNA of the CDR3: TGTGCCAGCAGCTCCGATTCGGGGAGCGGAGTGAATGAGCAGTTCTTC. Amino acids: CASSSDSGSGVNEQFF. Using reference TRBV11-3 and TRBJ2-1 for the parts outside the CDR3, the full variable domain is EAGVVQSPRYKIIEKKQPVAFWCNPISGHNTLYWYLQNLGQGPELLIRYENEEAVDDSQLPKDRFSAERLKGVDSTLKIQPAELGDSAVYLCASSSDSGSGVNEQFFGPGTRLTVL.

The chain joins TRBV15 to TRBJ2-7, with 8 bases that match TRBD2. V shed 0 bases and J 7 bases; nucleotides not matched to a gene: 17. Looked up from germline, CDR1 is LNHNV and CDR2 is YYDKDF (reference sequence). The CDR3 loop spans 18 amino acids. CDR3 residues: CATSRDPPWTAREEEQYF. The CDR3 DNA follows: TGTGCCACCAGCAGAGATCCCCCATGGACTGCGCGGGAGGAAGAGCAGTACTTC.

The CDR3 nucleotides are TGTGCCAGCAGTTCGGCGGGGCTGGCTGAAAAACTGTTTTTT. Protein sequence: CASSSAGLAEKLFF. The chain recombines TRBV28 with TRBJ1-4, with D tentatively TRBD1 (5 bases). The V end was cut by 4 bases, the J end by 7 bases, with 13 bases between. Germline CDR1 is MDHEN and CDR2 is SYDVKM. This CDR3 has 14 amino acids.

The chain uses TRBV4-3 and TRBJ1-4; TRBD1 is a possible D gene (5 bases). The germline gives CDR1 LGHNA, CDR2 YSLEER. V shed 1 base and J shed 0 bases, with 18 bases lying between them. This CDR3 comprises 19 residues. CDR3 in amino acids: CASSQGIFPSTATNEKLFF. The CDR3 coding sequence is TGCGCCAGCAGCCAAGGCATATTTCCCTCGACAGCAACTAATGAAAAACTGTTTTTT.

The rearrangement joins TRBV4-1 to TRBJ2-7; D is unclear. V gave up 0 bases and J gave up 9 bases, with 12 bases separating them. The CDR3 runs to 13 residues. Looked up from germline, CDR1 is MGHRA and CDR2 is YSYEKL. Written as DNA, the CDR3 is TGCGCCAGCAGCCAAGATGCGCCGGGCCCGCAGTACGTC. Its translation: CASSQDAPGPQYV.

The V and J genes are TRBV12-5 and TRBJ1-5; the D is unclear. Germline V gene data show CDR1 as LGHNT and CDR2 as FRNRAP. This CDR3 is built from 16 residues. V was clipped by 10 bases and J by 5 bases, with 24 bases between them. Here the CDR3 DNA reads TGTGCTAACTCCCAACTGGGAACCCTCAGCGATCAGCCCCAGCATTTT. This translates into CANSQLGTLSDQPQHF.

The genes are TRBV5-1 and TRBJ2-3, with D perhaps matching TRBD1 (6 bases). Germline CDR1 is SGHRS and CDR2 is YFSETQ. The CDR3 runs to 14 residues. Trimming took 3 bases from V and 4 from J, leaving 12 bases between them. DNA of the CDR3: TGCGCCAGCAGCTCCCGCCCAGGGGCAGATACGCAGTATTTT. This translates into CASSSRPGADTQYF. The variable domain in full, completed from reference TRBV5-1 and TRBJ2-3, reads KAGVTQTPRYLIKTRGQQVTLSCSPISGHRSVSWYQQTPGQGLQFLFEYFSETQRNKGNFPGRFSGRQFSNSRSEMNVSTLELGDSALYLCASSSRPGADTQYFGPGTRLTVL.

V usage is TRBV5-8 and J usage is TRBJ1-4; no firm D call. From germline, CDR1 is SGHTS and CDR2 YDEGEE. The CDR3 totals 15 residues. V was shortened by 4 bases and J by 6 bases, with 16 bases between the two germline ends. The CDR3 region has the DNA TGTGCCAGCAGCCTCTCTGTCAGGTCGGATGAAAAACTGTTTTTT. The encoded protein is CASSLSVRSDEKLFF.

The chain recombines TRBV28 with TRBJ1-1; tentative D call: TRBD1 (6 bases). Trimming shortened V by 4 bases and J by 8 bases, and 23 bases separated the two germline ends. The CDR3 has 16 residues. Germline V gives CDR1 MDHEN, CDR2 SYDVKM. CDR3 protein: CASSYWRTDEQEEAFF. CDR3 bases: TGTGCCAGCAGTTATTGGCGGACAGATGAACAGGAGGAAGCTTTCTTT.

The chain links TRBV4-1 to TRBJ2-1; 10 nucleotides line up with TRBD2. The germline CDR1 and CDR2 sequences are MGHRA and YSYEKL. Trimming took 1 base from V and 7 from J; bases not matched to a gene: 16. CDR3 length: 19 amino acids. CDR3 sequence reads: CASSQVRGEAGGAWNEQFF. The CDR3 DNA follows: TGCGCCAGCAGCCAAGTGAGGGGAGAAGCGGGAGGGGCCTGGAATGAGCAGTTCTTC.

J is TRBJ1-1 and V is TRBV28, with 7 bases that match TRBD1. Germline loops: CDR1 MDHEN, CDR2 SYDVKM. The CDR3 extends over 14 amino acids. V was clipped by 4 bases and J by 10 bases; unmatched bases: 12. The CDR3: CASSSLLRDSLAFF. Here the CDR3 DNA reads TGTGCCAGCAGTTCTCTTCTCCGGGACAGCTTAGCTTTCTTT.

This rearrangement joins TRBV7-9 to TRBJ1-2, with 11 bases aligning to TRBD1. V dropped 5 bases and J dropped 6; count of bases not matched to a gene: 5. Germline V CDR1 and CDR2: SEHNR, FQNEAQ (reference sequence). CDR3 size: 14 residues. In DNA, the CDR3 is TGTGCCAGCAGCGTCGGACAGGGGGCAGATGGCTACACCTTC. Protein: CASSVGQGADGYTF.

The table lists this clone with a count of one. The chain links TRBV5-1 to TRBJ1-1, with a possible D match to TRBD1 (6 bases). Trimming stripped 2 bases from V and 7 bases from J, with 9 bases between. The CDR3 is 12 residues long. CDR1 is SGHRS, CDR2 YFSETQ, per germline. This CDR3 reads CASSLQGSEAFF. CDR3 sequence (DNA): TGCGCCAGCAGCTTACAGGGAAGTGAAGCTTTCTTT.

V and J are TRBV30 and TRBJ1-1; no clear D. Germline V gives CDR1 GTSNPN, CDR2 SVGIG (reference sequence). V gave up 8 bases and J gave up 7 bases, with 14 bases separating them. This CDR3 comprises 11 residues. The CDR3 loop reads CAHREGLEAFF. Here the CDR3 DNA reads TGTGCCCACCGTGAGGGTCTTGAAGCTTTCTTT.

This sequence joins TRBV6-5 and TRBJ1-1, with D unclear. Germline V CDR1 and CDR2: MNHEY, SVGAGI. V was shortened by 6 bases and J by 6 bases, with 11 bases between the two germline ends. This CDR3 comprises 12 residues. In DNA form, the CDR3 reads TGTGCCAGCAGGAGTACCGGCCCTGAAGCTTTCTTT. Its translation is CASRSTGPEAFF.

This clone was counted once. The rearrangement links TRBV6-5 to TRBJ1-6, with unresolved D. Germline loops: CDR1 MNHEY, CDR2 SVGAGI. Between the trimmed V and J ends, which lost 6 bases and 7 bases, there was a span of 10 bases. CDR3 length: 13 residues. This CDR3 reads CASRRVLNSPLHF. The CDR3 coding sequence is TGTGCCAGCAGGAGGGTGTTGAATTCACCCCTCCACTTT.

This clone was counted between two and nine times. In DNA form, the CDR3 reads TGTGCCAGCAGTGCCGGGACTGCAGATACGCAGTATTTT. As protein: CASSAGTADTQYF. The chain recombines TRBV6-4 with TRBJ2-3; tentatively, D is TRBD2 (6 bases). There are 13 residues in the CDR3. Germline V gene lookup returns CDR1 MRHNA and CDR2 SNTAGT. Trimming shortened V by 4 bases and J by 4 bases, and 9 bases separated the two germline ends.